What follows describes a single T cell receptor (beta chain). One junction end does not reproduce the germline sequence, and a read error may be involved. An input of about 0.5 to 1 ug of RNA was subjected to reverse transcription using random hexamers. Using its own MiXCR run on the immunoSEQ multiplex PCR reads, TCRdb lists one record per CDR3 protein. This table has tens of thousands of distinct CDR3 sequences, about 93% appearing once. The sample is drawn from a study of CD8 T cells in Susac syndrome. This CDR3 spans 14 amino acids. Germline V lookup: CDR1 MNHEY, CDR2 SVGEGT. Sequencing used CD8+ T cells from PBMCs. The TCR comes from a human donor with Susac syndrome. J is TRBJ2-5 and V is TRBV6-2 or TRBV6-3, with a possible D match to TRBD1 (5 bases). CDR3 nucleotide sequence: TGTGCCAGCAGTTACTGGGGCGACCAAGAGACCCAGCACTTC. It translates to CASSYWGDQETQHF.